A single sample is the source of the 30 T cell receptor beta chains below, sequenced in a study of T cells after yellow fever vaccination. TCRdb fed the 5' RACE reads into MiXCR, producing one record per CDR3 protein. Of more than 250,000 distinct CDR3 sequences listed, 6.8% are singletons. Sequencing was performed on PBMCs, taken approximately 40 days after the first yellow fever vaccination. These receptors were obtained from a man between 18 and 35 years old who received the YFV17D yellow fever vaccine.

Ten or more counts support this clonotype. The chain employs TRBV18 and TRBJ2-5; the D gene could be TRBD1 or TRBD2 (5 bases each). Germline lookup yields CDR1 KGHSH and CDR2 LQKENI. Between the trimmed V and J ends, which lost 6 bases and 2 bases, there was a span of 10 bases. The CDR3 is made up of 13 amino acids. CDR3: CASSGTEQETQYF. CDR3 DNA sequence: TGTGCCAGCTCTGGGACGGAGCAAGAGACCCAGTACTTC.

The V call is TRBV6-1, the J call TRBJ2-2; D is undetermined. The CDR3 is made up of 13 amino acids. The germline V gene has CDR1 MNHNS and CDR2 SASEGT. The V end was cut by 7 bases, the J end by 7 bases, with 13 bases between. The CDR3 DNA reads as TGTGCCAGCACCAAACCCGGAGTCGGGGAGCTGTTTTTT. The encoded protein is CASTKPGVGELFF.

This clonotype was picked up many times. This sequence joins TRBV5-1 and TRBJ2-1, with 7 bases that match TRBD1. The V gene end was trimmed by 0 bases and the J gene end by 7 bases; junction bases not matched to a gene: 10. The CDR3 runs to 16 residues. The V gene's germline CDR1 is SGHRS and CDR2 YFSETQ. CDR3 sequence: CASSLAEGQLGNEQFF. CDR3 bases: TGCGCCAGCAGCTTGGCCGAGGGACAGTTAGGGAATGAGCAGTTCTTC.

This clonotype was recorded a few times. V gene TRBV5-1 combines with J gene TRBJ2-7; weak D call: TRBD2 (5 bases). Germline CDR1 and CDR2: SGHRS and YFSETQ. The CDR3 is 14 amino acids. Trimming stripped 0 bases from V and 5 bases from J, with 12 bases between. Written as DNA, the CDR3 is TGCGCCAGCAGCTTGGAGAATAGCGAGAACGAGCAGTACTTC. Amino acids: CASSLENSENEQYF.

In this sample, this clonotype turned up many times. The V and J genes are TRBV5-1 and TRBJ2-3, with 12 bases matching TRBD2. In germline, CDR1 is SGHRS, CDR2 YFSETQ. The J segment lost 6 bases and the V segment lost 3 bases, leaving 2 bases of the junction unmatched. The CDR3 consists of 14 residues. Here the CDR3 DNA reads TGCGCCAGCAGCTCCACTAGCGGGGGGGATACGCAGTATTTT. It encodes CASSSTSGGDTQYF.

This clonotype was detected only a few times. The chain uses TRBV20-1 and TRBJ2-2, with D hard to call. The ends were cut back, 7 bases at V and 0 bases at J, with 9 bases in the middle. Germline assignment: CDR1 DFQATT and CDR2 SNEGSKA (reference sequence). The CDR3 totals 13 residues. The CDR3 spells CSVSKANTGELFF. The CDR3 region has the DNA TGCAGTGTTTCTAAGGCGAACACCGGGGAGCTGTTTTTT.

This clonotype was detected many times. CDR3 loop: CAISIGGLNSPLHF. As DNA, the CDR3 is TGTGCCATCAGTATAGGGGGCTTAAATTCACCCCTCCACTTT. This chain connects TRBV10-3 to TRBJ1-6; the match to TRBD1 covers 7 bases. With 5 bases clipped from V and 7 bases from J, the junction kept 5 bases outside the gene matches. Germline V gives CDR1 ENHRY, CDR2 SYGVKD. The CDR3 runs 14 residues.

In this sample, this clonotype turned up many times. This chain uses TRBV25-1 with TRBJ1-6; a possible D gene is TRBD1 (6 bases). V was clipped by 6 bases and J by 7 bases, with 16 bases between them. The CDR3 has 15 residues. Germline assignment: CDR1 MGHDK and CDR2 SYGVNS. The DNA for the CDR3 is TGTGCCAGCAGGTACTCCGGGGGGCTCAATTCACCCCTCCACTTT. This codes for CASRYSGGLNSPLHF.

The V and J genes are TRBV20-1 and TRBJ2-3, with TRBD1 as a possible D gene (6 bases). Germline V gene lookup returns CDR1 DFQATT and CDR2 SNEGSKA (reference sequence). The CDR3 sequence is 14 residues long. V lost 3 bases and J lost 1, with 11 bases in between. The CDR3 protein is CSASEGVGTDTQYF. CDR3 DNA sequence: TGCAGTGCTAGTGAGGGGGTGGGCACAGATACGCAGTATTTT.

This clonotype came up many times. The chain is built from TRBV20-1 and TRBJ1-1; maybe TRBD1 (5 bases). Germline CDR1 and CDR2: DFQATT and SNEGSKA (reference sequence). V lost 2 bases and J lost 7, with 14 bases in between. CDR3 length: 13 residues. CDR3 bases: TGCAGTGCTAGATTCCCCCGGGGGGGTGAAGCTTTCTTT. It codes for CSARFPRGGEAFF.

This clonotype has only a few counts. V usage is TRBV29-1 and J usage is TRBJ2-3, with D uncertain. The CDR3 totals 14 residues. V was pared by 4 bases and J by 2 bases, with 13 bases between. Germline values: CDR1 SQVTM, CDR2 ANQGSEA. The CDR3 region has the DNA TGCAGCGTTGTACTGACCGAGAACACAGATACGCAGTATTTT. The encoded protein is CSVVLTENTDTQYF.

This clonotype showed up many times. V gene TRBV29-1 combines with J gene TRBJ2-7, with D unresolved. The germline V gene has CDR1 SQVTM and CDR2 ANQGSEA. Trimming removed 6 bases from V and 0 bases from J, with 12 bases in between. The CDR3 has 13 residues. This CDR3 is CSVVDADSYEQYF. CDR3 bases: TGCAGCGTGGTGGACGCGGACTCCTACGAGCAGTACTTC.

This chain links TRBV6-5 with TRBJ1-2, with a weak D call TRBD1 (5 bases). Germline values: CDR1 MNHEY, CDR2 SVGAGI. Trimming cost V 2 bases and J 2 bases, with 21 bases left between them. The CDR3 loop spans 18 amino acids. The CDR3 sequence is CASSYVSNRPPSNYGYTF. The CDR3 DNA reads TGTGCCAGCAGTTACGTATCGAACAGGCCCCCTTCCAACTATGGCTACACCTTC.

This clonotype was detected many times. This sequence joins TRBV18 and TRBJ2-5; D may be TRBD1 or TRBD2 (5 bases each). CDR1 is KGHSH and CDR2 is LQKENI in the germline V gene. This CDR3 region has 14 residues. V was shortened by 6 bases and J by 0 bases, with 11 bases between the two germline ends. For the CDR3, the DNA is TGTGCCAGCTCCCCAGGGAGAGACCAAGAGACCCAGTACTTC. Translating gives CASSPGRDQETQYF.

This clonotype came up a few times. V gene TRBV20-1 combines with J gene TRBJ1-5; 7 bases fit TRBD1. Germline loops: CDR1 DFQATT, CDR2 SNEGSKA (reference sequence). The ends lost 5 bases at V and 8 bases at J; junction bases unmatched: 15. CDR3 length equals 15 residues. Here the CDR3 DNA reads TGCAGTGCTCGGGCTGTCGAGGGGGCTAGTGAGCCCCAGCATTTT. This sequence encodes CSARAVEGASEPQHF.

The chain has TRBV29-1 and TRBJ2-5, with 7 bases aligning to TRBD2. Trimming at V came to 4 bases and at J to 7 bases, leaving 6 bases not matched to a gene. CDR1 SQVTM and CDR2 ANQGSEA come from the germline V gene. The length of the CDR3 is 12 residues. Written as DNA, the CDR3 is TGCAGCGTTGTGGTGGGGAGGGGGACCCAGTACTTC. Translation: CSVVVGRGTQYF. Full variable domain (missing parts from reference TRBV29-1 and TRBJ2-5): SAVISQKPSRDICQRGTSLTIQCQVDSQVTMMFWYRQQPGQSLTLIATANQGSEATYESGFVIDKFPISRPNLTFSTLTVSNMSPEDSSIYLCSVVVGRGTQYFGPGTRLLVL.

V is TRBV20-1 and J is TRBJ2-1; a weak D match, TRBD2 (5 bases). V gave up 1 base and J gave up 1 base, with 17 bases separating them. In germline, CDR1 is DFQATT, CDR2 SNEGSKA (reference sequence). The CDR3 consists of 17 residues. The CDR3 protein is CSARVSRHRGSYNEQFF. The DNA for the CDR3 is TGCAGTGCTAGAGTGTCACGGCACCGGGGTTCCTACAATGAGCAGTTCTTC.

Of note for this clonotype: This may arise from a read error, as a much more abundant clone is one base away. This chain uses TRBV7-9 with TRBJ2-3; 7 bases align to TRBD1. V shed 5 bases, J shed 11 bases, and the junction held 13 bases outside the gene matches. Germline values: CDR1 SEHNR, CDR2 FQNEAQ (reference sequence). The CDR3 covers 14 residues. In DNA form, the CDR3 reads TGTGCCAGCAGCATCGGGACAGCGGATAAGGAGCAGTATTTT. Protein sequence: CASSIGTADKEQYF.

This chain links TRBV7-2 with TRBJ2-7; D not certain. Trimming took off 5 bases at V and 11 bases at J, with 10 bases between the two ends. The germline V gene has CDR1 SGHTA and CDR2 FQGNSA. The CDR3 spans 10 residues. Written as DNA, the CDR3 is TGTGCCAGCAGCCCCCGGACGAAGTACGTC. As protein: CASSPRTKYV.

This clonotype was seen a few times. V usage is TRBV20-1 and J usage is TRBJ2-7, with TRBD1 identical over 7 bases. The CDR3 runs to 17 residues. Germline lookup yields CDR1 DFQATT and CDR2 SNEGSKA (reference sequence). The CDR3 loop is CCARRIDWDSDTYEQYV. The CDR3 DNA reads TGCTGTGCTAGACGTATTGATTGGGACAGCGATACCTACGAGCAGTACGTC.

Only a few counts were recorded for this clonotype. The chain employs TRBV29-1 and TRBJ2-5; D is possibly TRBD2 (6 bases). Germline CDR1 reads SQVTM; CDR2 reads ANQGSEA. The germline V and J ends were trimmed by 6 bases and 0 bases, with 14 bases remaining between them. The CDR3 length is 14 residues. The CDR3 loop is CSVARERDQETQYF. CDR3 bases: TGCAGCGTCGCCAGGGAGCGGGACCAAGAGACCCAGTACTTC.

This clonotype has more than one count but fewer than ten. The gene calls are TRBV4-3 and TRBJ2-2; TRBD1 aligns across 7 bases. The CDR3 sequence is 14 residues long. With V trimmed by 3 bases and J by 7 bases, 5 bases remained unmatched. Germline V lookup: CDR1 LGHNA, CDR2 YSLEER. The CDR3 nucleotides read TGCGCCAGCAGCCAGGGGACAGAGTACGGGGAGCTGTTTTTT. Residues: CASSQGTEYGELFF.

The CDR3 DNA follows: TGTGCCAGCAGTCGGAGAGGACCCGGCTACACCTTC. This translates into CASSRRGPGYTF. The V call is TRBV12-3 or TRBV12-4, the J call TRBJ1-2; no clear D. This CDR3 is built from 12 residues. V lost 5 bases to trimming and J lost 8 bases, with 12 bases between them.

This clonotype was counted only a few times. This chain links TRBV4-1 with TRBJ2-5, with 7 bases aligning to TRBD1. After removal of 1 base from V and 4 bases from J, the junction contained 9 bases not matched to a gene. Germline values: CDR1 MGHRA, CDR2 YSYEKL. This CDR3 has 16 residues. CDR3 residues: CASSQVRTGGRETQYF. DNA of the CDR3: TGCGCCAGCAGCCAAGTTCGGACAGGCGGTAGAGAGACCCAGTACTTC.

The J gene is TRBJ2-1, the V gene TRBV9; TRBD1 might be the D (7 bases). Germline V gene lookup returns CDR1 SGDLS and CDR2 YYNGEE. The CDR3 length is 14 residues. V lost 0 bases, J lost 7 bases, and 11 bases lay in between. The CDR3 DNA reads TGTGCCAGCAGCGTAGTAGCAGGGGGGAATGAGCAGTTCTTC. This translates into CASSVVAGGNEQFF.

On this clonotype itself: A junction boundary mismatches the germline segment, possibly from a read error. The chain is built from TRBV2 and TRBJ1-1; 9 positions match TRBD1. This CDR3 comprises 13 residues. Germline loops: CDR1 SNHLY, CDR2 FYNNEI. In DNA form, the CDR3 reads TGTGCCACCCTCGGAGAGGGACAGGGTGAAGCTTACTTT. Its translation: CATLGEGQGEAYF.

The rearrangement links TRBV27 to TRBJ1-2, with 8 nucleotides matching TRBD1. The CDR3 contains 14 residues. The V gene's germline CDR1 is MNHEY and CDR2 SMNVEV (reference sequence). V lost 5 bases, J lost 4 bases, and 6 bases stayed unmatched. CDR3 nucleotide sequence: TGTGCCAGCAGTCAAGACAGGGGCACCTATGGCTACACCTTC. Amino acid sequence: CASSQDRGTYGYTF.

The CDR3 here is CASSISRTLYNEQFF. The CDR3 DNA reads TGTGCCAGTAGTATATCACGGACCCTGTACAATGAGCAGTTCTTC. V is TRBV19 and J is TRBJ2-1; D ambiguous. The CDR3 has 15 residues. V was shortened by 2 bases and J by 4 bases, with 12 bases between the two germline ends. Germline V gene sequence: CDR1 LNHDA, CDR2 SQIVND (reference sequence).

This clonotype was found a few times. This chain connects TRBV7-2 to TRBJ2-1; 7 bases match TRBD2. Germline loops: CDR1 SGHTA, CDR2 FQGNSA. The V segment lost 2 bases and the J segment 2 bases; nucleotides outside the gene matches: 9. This CDR3 has 17 residues. In nucleotides, the CDR3 is TGTGCCAGCAGCTTAAATGTGGGCGGGGGACCCTACAATGAGCAGTTCTTC. Encoded protein: CASSLNVGGGPYNEQFF.

The table lists this clonotype with a few counts. The J gene is TRBJ2-7, the V gene TRBV4-1; D not resolved. V was shortened by 3 bases and J by 0 bases, with 12 bases between the two germline ends. The CDR3 is made up of 15 amino acids. In germline, CDR1 is MGHRA, CDR2 YSYEKL. The CDR3 nucleotides are TGCGCCAGCAGCCAGGGATCCGATCGCTCCTACGAGCAGTACTTC. This codes for CASSQGSDRSYEQYF.